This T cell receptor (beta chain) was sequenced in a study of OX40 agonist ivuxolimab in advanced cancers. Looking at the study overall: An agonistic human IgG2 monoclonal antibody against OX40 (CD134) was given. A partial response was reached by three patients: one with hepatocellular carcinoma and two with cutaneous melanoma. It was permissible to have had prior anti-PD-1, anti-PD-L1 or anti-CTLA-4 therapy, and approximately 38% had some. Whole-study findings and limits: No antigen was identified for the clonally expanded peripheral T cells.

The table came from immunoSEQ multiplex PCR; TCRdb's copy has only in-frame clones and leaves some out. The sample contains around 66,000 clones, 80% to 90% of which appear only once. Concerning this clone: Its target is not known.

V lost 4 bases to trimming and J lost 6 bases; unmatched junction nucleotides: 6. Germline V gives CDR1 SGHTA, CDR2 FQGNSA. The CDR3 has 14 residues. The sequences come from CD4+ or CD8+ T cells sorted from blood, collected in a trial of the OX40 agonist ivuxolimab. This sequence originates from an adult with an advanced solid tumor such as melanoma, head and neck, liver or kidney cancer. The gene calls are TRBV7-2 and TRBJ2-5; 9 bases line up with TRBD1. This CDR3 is CASSSGQGGKTQYF. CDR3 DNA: TGTGCCAGCAGCTCGGGACAGGGAGGGAAGACCCAGTACTTC.